A single sample is the source of the 15 T cell receptor beta chains below, sequenced in a study of siplizumab effects on memory and regulatory T cells. Some clones are missing from TCRdb's copy, which holds only in-frame ones; the method was immunoSEQ multiplex PCR. The sample lists about 57,000 clones, around 78% occurring once. The sequenced sample was memory CD4+ T cells sorted from blood. These receptors all stem from a human donor in good health.

The rearrangement joins TRBV2 to TRBJ2-1; no clear D gene. The CDR3 is 13 residues long. Germline CDR1 is SNHLY and CDR2 is FYNNEI. V was pared by 6 bases and J by 7 bases, with 13 bases between. CDR3 protein: CASRIGPLNEQFF. CDR3 nucleotide sequence: TGTGCCAGCAGGATTGGACCCCTAAATGAGCAGTTCTTC. The whole variable domain, filled in from reference TRBV2 and TRBJ2-1, reads EPEVTQTPSHQVTQMGQEVILRCVPISNHLYFYWYRQILGQKVEFLVSFYNNEISEKSEIFDDQFSVERPDGSNFTLKIRSTKLEDSAMYFCASRIGPLNEQFFGPGTRLTVL.

This chain uses TRBV2 with TRBJ1-4; D ambiguous. The CDR3 has 15 amino acids. Trimming removed 5 bases from V and 0 bases from J, with 10 bases in between. The germline CDR1 and CDR2 sequences are SNHLY and FYNNEI. CDR3 residues: CASSSTWATNEKLFF. The CDR3 DNA reads as TGTGCCAGCAGTTCCACATGGGCAACTAATGAAAAACTGTTTTTT.

The chain employs TRBV5-4 and TRBJ1-1, with 11 bases lining up with TRBD1. Germline V CDR1 and CDR2: SGHNT, YYREEE (reference sequence). After removal of 4 bases from V and 7 bases from J, the junction contained 3 bases not matched to a gene. This CDR3 is built from 13 residues. The CDR3 DNA reads as TGTGCCAGCAGCCGGGACAGGGGGTTTGAAGCTTTCTTT. This sequence encodes CASSRDRGFEAFF. Full variable domain (rest looked up from reference TRBV5-4 and TRBJ1-1): ETGVTQSPTHLIKTRGQQVTLRCSSQSGHNTVSWYQQALGQGPQFIFQYYREEENGRGNFPPRFSGLQFPNYSSELNVNALELDDSALYLCASSRDRGFEAFFGQGTRLTVV.

The rearrangement joins TRBV27 to TRBJ2-7; D may be TRBD1 or TRBD2 (5 bases each). Germline V gives CDR1 MNHEY, CDR2 SMNVEV (reference sequence). The V and J ends lost 5 bases and 1 base respectively, with 12 bases between them. CDR3 length: 14 amino acids. The CDR3 loop reads CASSREGLSYEQYF. CDR3 DNA sequence: TGTGCCAGCAGTCGAGAGGGGCTTTCCTACGAGCAGTACTTC.

The chain uses TRBV7-9 and TRBJ1-5; no definite D call. The germline V and J ends were trimmed by 6 bases and 0 bases, with 9 bases remaining between them. Germline CDR1 and CDR2: SEHNR and FQNEAQ (reference sequence). CDR3 size: 14 residues. CDR3 region: CASSYSNSNQPQHF. The CDR3 region has the DNA TGTGCCAGCAGTTACAGCAATAGCAATCAGCCCCAGCATTTT.

The J gene is TRBJ2-7, the V gene TRBV13, with 8 bases fitting TRBD2. This CDR3 region has 14 residues. Trimming removed 5 bases from V and 6 bases from J; junction bases left unmatched: 9. Germline assignment: CDR1 PRHDT and CDR2 FYEKMQ (reference sequence). The CDR3 bases are TGTGCCAGCAGCCCCTTAGTAAGCGGGGGCGAGCAGTACTTC. This translates into CASSPLVSGGEQYF.

The chain carries TRBV14 and TRBJ2-7; no definite D call. CDR3 length: 12 amino acids. Germline CDR1 is SGHDN and CDR2 is FVKESK. With 4 bases removed from V and 0 bases from J, the gap between germline ends came to 4 bases. The CDR3 sequence: CASSPSSYEQYF. For the CDR3, the DNA is TGTGCCAGCAGCCCTAGCTCCTACGAGCAGTACTTC. Drawing the rest from reference TRBV14 and TRBJ2-7, the complete variable domain is EAGVTQFPSHSVIEKGQTVTLRCDPISGHDNLYWYRRVMGKEIKFLLHFVKESKQDESGMPNNRFLAERTGGTYSTLKVQPAELEDSGVYFCASSPSSYEQYFGPGTRLTVT.

The genes are TRBV27 and TRBJ1-2, with D possibly being TRBD1 (6 bases). V lost 2 bases, J lost 1 base, and 11 bases lay in between. The CDR3 runs 15 residues. Germline V gives CDR1 MNHEY, CDR2 SMNVEV (reference sequence). DNA of the CDR3: TGTGCCAGCAGTTTAACAGGGAGTCTTAACTATGGCTACACCTTC. Encoded protein: CASSLTGSLNYGYTF.

The chain links TRBV29-1 to TRBJ2-7, with TRBD2 matching over 9 bases. The CDR3 covers 14 residues. Trimming cost V 7 bases and J 2 bases; bases outside gene matches: 9. Germline CDR1 SQVTM, CDR2 ANQGSEA. The CDR3 sequence is CSARLAGITYEQYF. CDR3 nucleotides: TGCAGCGCTCGGCTAGCGGGAATTACCTACGAGCAGTACTTC.

V usage is TRBV7-3 and J usage is TRBJ2-2; tentative D call: TRBD1 (5 bases). Germline CDR1 SGHTA, CDR2 FQGTGA. The length of the CDR3 is 14 residues. V was cut by 2 bases and J by 6 bases, with 10 bases left in between. CDR3 protein: CASSLARGPGELFF. CDR3 DNA sequence: TGTGCCAGCAGCTTAGCAAGGGGTCCCGGGGAGCTGTTTTTT.

This chain joins TRBV7-8 and TRBJ1-5, with D perhaps matching TRBD1 (5 bases). Germline values: CDR1 SGHVS, CDR2 FQNEAQ. The CDR3 has 16 residues. V lost 5 bases and J lost 5, with 19 bases in between. CDR3 DNA sequence: TGTGCCAGCAGCACCGGTTTTACAGGACCCTATCAGCCCCAGCATTTT. Its protein is CASSTGFTGPYQPQHF.

The chain recombines TRBV7-2 with TRBJ2-3; TRBD2 agrees at 11 bases. V trimming: 2 bases; J trimming: 4 bases; junction bases outside the gene matches: 2. Germline V lookup: CDR1 SGHTA, CDR2 FQGNSA. The CDR3 is made up of 15 amino acids. CDR3 nucleotide sequence: TGTGCCAGCAGCTTACCGACTAGCGGGGCAGATACGCAGTATTTT. Translating it yields CASSLPTSGADTQYF.

This clone was seen a handful of times. The chain carries TRBV14 and TRBJ2-5, with D perhaps TRBD1 or TRBD2 (5 bases each). The CDR3 loop spans 15 amino acids. Germline V CDR1 and CDR2: SGHDN, FVKESK. V lost 3 bases and J 4 bases, leaving 15 bases between the germline ends. CDR3 DNA sequence: TGTGCCAGCAGCCACCTCGGGGCCCTAGGAGAGACCCAGTACTTC. As protein: CASSHLGALGETQYF.

This clone was counted between two and nine times. The rearrangement links TRBV18 to TRBJ1-2, with no clear D. The length of the CDR3 is 14 residues. Trimming stripped 0 bases from V and 8 bases from J, with 13 bases between. Germline values: CDR1 KGHSH, CDR2 LQKENI. CDR3 in DNA: TGTGCCAGCTCACCACCTGTCTTAGTTTACGGCTACACCTTC. It yields the protein CASSPPVLVYGYTF.

The genes are TRBV2 and TRBJ1-5, with no clear D. The CDR3 spans 11 residues. Deletions cut 2 bases from V and 8 bases from J, with 4 bases between. The V gene's germline CDR1 is SNHLY and CDR2 FYNNEI. CDR3 amino acids: CASSEREPQHF. The CDR3 DNA is TGTGCCAGCAGTGAACGAGAGCCCCAGCATTTT.